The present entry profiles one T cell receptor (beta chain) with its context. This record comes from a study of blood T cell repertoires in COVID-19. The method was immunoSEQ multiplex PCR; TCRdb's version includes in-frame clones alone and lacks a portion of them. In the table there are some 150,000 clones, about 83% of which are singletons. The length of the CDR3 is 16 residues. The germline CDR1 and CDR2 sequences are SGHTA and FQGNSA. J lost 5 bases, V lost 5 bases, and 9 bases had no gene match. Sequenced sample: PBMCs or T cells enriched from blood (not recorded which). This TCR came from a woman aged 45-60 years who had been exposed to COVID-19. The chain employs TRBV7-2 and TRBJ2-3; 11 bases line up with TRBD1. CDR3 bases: TGTGCCAGCAGCGCCCGGGGGGACAGGGGGAGAGATACGCAGTATTTT. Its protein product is CASSARGDRGRDTQYF.